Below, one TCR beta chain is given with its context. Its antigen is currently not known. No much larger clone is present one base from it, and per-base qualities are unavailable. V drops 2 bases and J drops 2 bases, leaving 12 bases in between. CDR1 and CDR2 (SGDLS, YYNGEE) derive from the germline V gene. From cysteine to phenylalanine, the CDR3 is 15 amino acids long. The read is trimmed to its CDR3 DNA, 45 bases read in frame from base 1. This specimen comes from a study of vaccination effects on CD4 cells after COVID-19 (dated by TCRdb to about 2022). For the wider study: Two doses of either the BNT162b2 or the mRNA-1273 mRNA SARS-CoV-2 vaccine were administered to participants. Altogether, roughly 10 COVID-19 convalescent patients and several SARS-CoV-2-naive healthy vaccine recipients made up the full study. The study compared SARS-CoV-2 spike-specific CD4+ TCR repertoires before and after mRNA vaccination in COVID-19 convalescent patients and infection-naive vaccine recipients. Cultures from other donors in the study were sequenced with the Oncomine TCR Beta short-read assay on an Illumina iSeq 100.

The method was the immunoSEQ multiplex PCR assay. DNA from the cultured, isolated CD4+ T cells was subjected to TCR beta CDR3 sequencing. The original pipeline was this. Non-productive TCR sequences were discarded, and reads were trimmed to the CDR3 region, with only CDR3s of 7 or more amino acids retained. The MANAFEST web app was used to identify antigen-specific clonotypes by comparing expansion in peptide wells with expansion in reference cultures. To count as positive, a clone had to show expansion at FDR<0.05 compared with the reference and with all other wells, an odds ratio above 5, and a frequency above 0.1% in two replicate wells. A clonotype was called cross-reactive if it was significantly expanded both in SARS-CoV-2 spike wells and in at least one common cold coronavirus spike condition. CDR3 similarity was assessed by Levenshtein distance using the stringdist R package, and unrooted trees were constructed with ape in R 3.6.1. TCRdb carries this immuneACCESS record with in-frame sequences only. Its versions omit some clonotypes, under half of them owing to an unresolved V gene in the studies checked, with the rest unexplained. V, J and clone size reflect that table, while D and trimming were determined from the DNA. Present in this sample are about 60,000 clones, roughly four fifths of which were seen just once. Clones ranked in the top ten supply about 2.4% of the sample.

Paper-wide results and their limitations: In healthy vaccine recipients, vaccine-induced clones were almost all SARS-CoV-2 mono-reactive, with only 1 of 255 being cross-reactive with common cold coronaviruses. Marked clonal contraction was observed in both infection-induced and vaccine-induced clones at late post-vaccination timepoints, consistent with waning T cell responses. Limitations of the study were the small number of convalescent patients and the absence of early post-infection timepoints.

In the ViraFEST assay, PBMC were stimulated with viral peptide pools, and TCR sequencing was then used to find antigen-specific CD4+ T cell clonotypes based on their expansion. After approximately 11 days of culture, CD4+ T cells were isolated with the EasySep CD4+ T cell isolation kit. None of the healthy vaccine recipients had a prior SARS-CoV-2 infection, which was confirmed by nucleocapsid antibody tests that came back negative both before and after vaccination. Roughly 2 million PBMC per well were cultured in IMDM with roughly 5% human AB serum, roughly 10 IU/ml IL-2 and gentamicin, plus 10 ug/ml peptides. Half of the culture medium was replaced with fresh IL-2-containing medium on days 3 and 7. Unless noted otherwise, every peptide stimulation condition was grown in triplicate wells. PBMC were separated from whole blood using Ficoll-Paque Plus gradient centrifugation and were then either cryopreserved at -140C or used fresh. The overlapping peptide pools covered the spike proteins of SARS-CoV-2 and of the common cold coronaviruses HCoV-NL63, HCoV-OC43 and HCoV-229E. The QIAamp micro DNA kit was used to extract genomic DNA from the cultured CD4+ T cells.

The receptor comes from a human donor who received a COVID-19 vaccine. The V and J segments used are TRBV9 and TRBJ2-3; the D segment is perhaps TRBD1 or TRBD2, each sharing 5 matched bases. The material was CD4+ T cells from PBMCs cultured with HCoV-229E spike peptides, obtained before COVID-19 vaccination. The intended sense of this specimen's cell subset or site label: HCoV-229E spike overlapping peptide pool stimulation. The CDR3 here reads CASSVRDGLTDTQYF. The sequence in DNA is TGTGCCAGCAGCGTCCGGGACGGACTCACAGATACGCAGTATTTT.